This passage covers 5 T cell receptor beta chains from one sample sequenced in a study of blood T cell repertoires in COVID-19. Here immunoSEQ multiplex PCR was the method, and the copy in TCRdb shows in-frame clones only, minus some. This sample has some 230,000 clones, with 75% to 90% found just once. The sequenced sample was peripheral blood. The source of these receptors is a man between 25 and 39 years old who had recovered from COVID-19.

The V and J genes are TRBV19 and TRBJ1-5; 8 nucleotides line up with TRBD1. Germline CDR1 and CDR2: LNHDA and SQIVND (reference sequence). The trim removed 7 bases at V and 4 bases at J, leaving 9 bases unmatched. CDR3 length: 15 amino acids. CDR3 region: CASNPSTGANQPQHF. As DNA, the CDR3 is TGTGCCAGTAACCCCTCGACAGGGGCGAATCAGCCCCAGCATTTT.

The chain is built from TRBV5-8 and TRBJ1-1; D call uncertain. Germline CDR1 SGHTS, CDR2 YDEGEE. V was trimmed by 5 bases and J by 5 bases, leaving 16 bases between them. CDR3 size: 14 residues. The CDR3 DNA reads TGTGCCAGCAGTCTAAAAGGGAGGTGGACTGAAGCTTTCTTT. Translation: CASSLKGRWTEAFF.

V gene TRBV4-1 combines with J gene TRBJ2-7; 9 nucleotides line up with TRBD1. With 4 bases clipped from V and 4 bases from J, the junction kept 11 bases outside the gene matches. The CDR3 length is 16 residues. CDR1 and CDR2 from the germline V gene are MGHRA and YSYEKL. The DNA for the CDR3 is TGCGCCAGCAGCCTCGAGTACCGGGACAGGGCATACGAGCAGTACTTC. This encodes CASSLEYRDRAYEQYF.

The chain joins TRBV6-5 to TRBJ2-5; 7 bases fit TRBD2. Germline assignment: CDR1 MNHEY and CDR2 SVGAGI. Unmatched junction bases numbered 10, after V lost 7 bases and J lost 5 bases. The CDR3 totals 14 residues. The CDR3 protein is CASKRLGGWETQYF. CDR3 sequence (DNA): TGTGCCAGCAAGCGGCTGGGGGGGTGGGAGACCCAGTACTTC.

This clone was seen just once. This chain uses TRBV6-2 or TRBV6-3 with TRBJ1-1; D is perhaps TRBD1 (6 bases). V was clipped by 3 bases and J by 4 bases, with 9 bases between them. CDR3 length equals 13 residues. In germline, CDR1 is MNHEY, CDR2 SVGEGT. The CDR3 loop reads CASSYSGATEAFF. CDR3 coding DNA: TGTGCCAGCAGTTATTCAGGGGCCACTGAAGCTTTCTTT.